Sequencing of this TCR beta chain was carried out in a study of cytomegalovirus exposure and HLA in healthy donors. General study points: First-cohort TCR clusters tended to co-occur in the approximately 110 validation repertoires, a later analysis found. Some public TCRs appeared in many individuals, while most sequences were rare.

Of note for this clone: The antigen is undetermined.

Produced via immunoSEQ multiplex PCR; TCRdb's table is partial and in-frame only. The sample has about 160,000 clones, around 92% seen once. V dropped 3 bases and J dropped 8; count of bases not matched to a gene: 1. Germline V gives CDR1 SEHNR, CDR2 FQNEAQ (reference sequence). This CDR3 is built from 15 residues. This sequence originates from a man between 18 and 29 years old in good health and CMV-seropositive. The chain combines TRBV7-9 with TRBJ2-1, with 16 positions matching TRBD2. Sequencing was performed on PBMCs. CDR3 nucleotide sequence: TGTGCCAGCAGCTTGGGACTAGCGGGAGGGGATGAGCAGTTCTTC. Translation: CASSLGLAGGDEQFF.